Below, one T cell receptor (beta chain) is given with its context. Which antigen it targets is not known. Base qualities are not provided; no much larger clone lies one nucleotide away. From a lookup of the germline V gene, CDR1 and CDR2 are SGHDN and FVKESK. The CDR3 runs 15 residues from the cysteine to the phenylalanine. Solely the CDR3 DNA is kept, with 45 bases framed from the first base. The germline ends are 12 bases apart after V is trimmed by 2 bases and J by 4 bases. The record originates from a study of T cell changes during pregnancy in multiple sclerosis (dated by TCRdb to about 2019). For context, the study as a whole: The study looked at changes in the T cell repertoire across pregnancy in women with multiple sclerosis.

The library was produced with the immunoSEQ multiplex PCR assay. TCRdb re-hosts the immuneACCESS table, in-frame sequences only. Its copies lack some clones; in the studies checked, an unresolved V gene accounts for under half of them, and the cause for the rest is not known. For this sample there are about 100,000 clones; about 94% appear just once. Roughly 0.9% of the sample is taken by the ten largest. Specimen: peripheral blood, collected before pregnancy. The rearrangement combines TRBV14 with TRBJ1-3; the D segment cannot be called with confidence. This sequence was found in a female donor with multiple sclerosis, enrolled in a pregnancy study. The DNA is as follows: TGTGCCAGCAGCCAACAAGGAGTAGTAGGAAACACCATATATTTT. Translation gives CASSQQGVVGNTIYF.